A selection of T cell receptor beta chains follows, all from one sample in a study of CD8 T cells in Susac syndrome. Via MiXCR, TCRdb re-called the immunoSEQ multiplex PCR reads, giving one row per CDR3 protein. The table shows about 430,000 distinct CDR3 sequences, with around 83% occurring only once. Specimen: CD8+ T cells from PBMCs. These receptors were collected from a human donor with multiple sclerosis. Each CDR3 is given with its conserved first and last residue. The D gene is left open where the match is weak. Rows may omit the clone size; those that give it use once, few, many or a size class.

len: 17; v_gene: TRBV9; j_gene: TRBJ1-6; abundance: NA; d_gene: NA; CDR3nt: TGTGCCAGCAGCGTAGACCCAGTTAGCTCCTATAATTCACCCCTCCACTTT; CDR3aa: CASSVDPVSSYNSPLHF
len: 13; v_gene: TRBV24-1; j_gene: TRBJ2-1; abundance: NA; d_gene: NA; CDR3nt: TGTGCCACCAGCGACCGATACCGCCGAGAGCAGTTCTTC; CDR3aa: CATSDRYRREQFF
len: 16; v_gene: TRBV20-1; j_gene: TRBJ2-1; abundance: NA; d_gene: TRBD1; CDR3nt: TGCAGTGCTAGAGACCCGGACAGGGGGCTGTACAATGAGCAGTTCTTC; CDR3aa: CSARDPDRGLYNEQFF
len: 12; v_gene: TRBV2; j_gene: TRBJ2-7; abundance: NA; d_gene: NA; CDR3nt: TGTGCCACCCTTGACGCCTCCTACGAGCAGTACTTC; CDR3aa: CATLDASYEQYF
len: 13; v_gene: TRBV30; j_gene: TRBJ2-1; abundance: once; d_gene: NA; CDR3nt: TGTGCCTGGAGTGGGTTAGATCCTAATGAGCAGTTCTTC; CDR3aa: CAWSGLDPNEQFF
len: 15; v_gene: TRBV11-1; j_gene: TRBJ1-2; abundance: NA; d_gene: TRBD1; CDR3nt: TGTGCCAGCAGCTCTGAAGAAGGGGGCGGCTATGGCTACACCTTC; CDR3aa: CASSSEEGGGYGYTF
len: 14; v_gene: TRBV12-3/TRBV12-4; j_gene: TRBJ2-1; abundance: few; d_gene: TRBD2; CDR3nt: TGTGCCAGCAGAGGACTAGCGGGGGTGAATGAGCAGTTCTTC; CDR3aa: CASRGLAGVNEQFF
len: 14; v_gene: TRBV6-1; j_gene: TRBJ2-3; abundance: few; d_gene: NA; CDR3nt: TGTGCCAGCAGTTTCGGAACCGGCACAGATACGCAGTATTTT; CDR3aa: CASSFGTGTDTQYF
len: 16; v_gene: TRBV2; j_gene: TRBJ2-5; abundance: NA; d_gene: TRBD2; CDR3nt: TGTGCCAGCCAAAAGAATGCGGGAGGGTACCAAGAGACCCAGTACTTC; CDR3aa: CASQKNAGGYQETQYF
len: 12; v_gene: TRBV2; j_gene: TRBJ1-1; abundance: once; d_gene: NA; CDR3nt: TGTGCCAGCCTAGTTACGTACACTGAAACTTTCTTT; CDR3aa: CASLVTYTETFF
len: 17; v_gene: TRBV12-3/TRBV12-4; j_gene: TRBJ1-5; abundance: NA; d_gene: NA; CDR3nt: TGTGCCAGCAGTCCCCAACGCTGGTGGGGTAGCAATCAGCCCCAGCATTTT; CDR3aa: CASSPQRWWGSNQPQHF
len: 13; v_gene: TRBV19; j_gene: TRBJ2-7; abundance: few; d_gene: NA; CDR3nt: TGTGCCAGTAGTCCGGGACATCTGTACGAGCAGTACTTC; CDR3aa: CASSPGHLYEQYF
len: 12; v_gene: TRBV9; j_gene: TRBJ2-3; abundance: NA; d_gene: NA; CDR3nt: TGTGCCAGCAGCCTCGACATGGATACGCAGTATTTT; CDR3aa: CASSLDMDTQYF